This passage covers 22 T cell receptor beta chains from one sample sequenced in a study of blood T cell repertoires in COVID-19. The method was immunoSEQ multiplex PCR; TCRdb's version includes in-frame clones alone and lacks a portion of them. The data hold some 120,000 clones, with roughly 79% observed a single time. Material for sequencing was peripheral blood. These TCRs come from a human donor in a cohort sampled during active COVID-19.

Remarks on this clone: The junction does not match germline at one end; this may be a read error. The J gene is TRBJ2-3, the V gene TRBV15; TRBD2 matches 10 bases. The CDR3 has 16 residues. Germline lookup yields CDR1 LNHNV and CDR2 YYDKDF (reference sequence). As DNA, the CDR3 is TGTGCCACCAGCAGGACCATAGCGGGGGGCACAAATACGCAGTATTTT. Amino acid sequence: CATSRTIAGGTNTQYF.

The chain uses TRBV6-4 and TRBJ1-6; 8 bases map to TRBD1. The V and J ends lost 0 bases and 9 bases, in that order; junction bases with no gene match: 4. The length of the CDR3 is 15 residues. Germline V gene lookup returns CDR1 MRHNA and CDR2 SNTAGT. The CDR3 here is CASSDSGQGGSPLHF. Written as DNA, the CDR3 is TGTGCCAGCAGTGACTCTGGACAGGGTGGTTCACCCCTCCACTTT.

The chain has TRBV5-1 and TRBJ1-4; D uncertain. In germline, CDR1 is SGHRS, CDR2 YFSETQ. The CDR3 is 15 amino acids. Trimming took off 0 bases at V and 0 bases at J, with 6 bases between the two ends. CDR3 protein: CASSLASATNEKLFF. CDR3 in DNA: TGCGCCAGCAGCTTGGCCTCCGCAACTAATGAAAAACTGTTTTTT.

The J gene is TRBJ2-7, the V gene TRBV3-1 (or the pseudogene TRBV3-2); D uncertain. Trimming removed 3 bases at V and 2 bases at J, with 2 bases between. The CDR3 is made up of 11 amino acids. Germline V gives CDR1 LGHDT, CDR2 YNNKEL (reference sequence). The CDR3 DNA is TGTGCCAGCAGCCACACCTACGAGCAGTACTTC. It specifies CASSHTYEQYF.

The CDR3 is CASNSQTSGSYNEQFF. The DNA for the CDR3 is TGTGCCAGCAATTCACAGACTAGCGGATCCTACAATGAGCAGTTCTTC. The chain links TRBV28 to TRBJ2-1, with 9 bases aligning to TRBD2. The V gene end was trimmed by 7 bases and the J gene end by 1 base; junction bases not matched to a gene: 8. Germline V lookup: CDR1 MDHEN, CDR2 SYDVKM. This CDR3 is 16 amino acids long.

This rearrangement joins TRBV7-8 to TRBJ1-1; TRBD1 might be the D (5 bases). Germline CDR1 is SGHVS and CDR2 is FQNEAQ. This CDR3 spans 17 amino acids. The V end lost 1 base, the J end lost 5 bases, and 20 bases lay between the germline ends. The CDR3 nucleotides read TGTGCCAGCAGCTTAGGGCGGTGGGGGAGGGGAGAAACTGAAGCTTTCTTT. Translated, it gives CASSLGRWGRGETEAFF.

The chain recombines TRBV5-8 with TRBJ2-1, with TRBD1 as a possible D gene (6 bases). V gave up 2 bases and J gave up 8 bases, with 17 bases separating them. This CDR3 region has 15 residues. The germline V gene has CDR1 SGHTS and CDR2 YDEGEE. CDR3 loop: CASSFRGIWGDEQFF. The CDR3 nucleotides read TGTGCCAGCAGCTTCAGGGGAATCTGGGGCGATGAGCAGTTCTTC.

The chain combines TRBV18 with TRBJ2-1; perhaps TRBD2 as D (6 bases). This CDR3 has 17 amino acids. Germline-derived CDR1 and CDR2 are KGHSH and LQKENI. With 6 bases removed from V and 0 bases from J, the gap between germline ends came to 18 bases. CDR3 bases: TGTGCCAGCTCCCCTCGACTAGACCCGAGCTCCTACAATGAGCAGTTCTTC. This gives the protein CASSPRLDPSSYNEQFF.

The rearrangement joins TRBV7-9 to TRBJ1-1; no firm D call. The ends were cut back, 5 bases at V and 3 bases at J, with 13 bases in the middle. CDR3 size: 14 residues. Per germline, CDR1 SEHNR and CDR2 FQNEAQ (reference sequence). The DNA of the CDR3 is TGTGCCAGCAGCCTGGATAGGAGGTACACTGAAGCTTTCTTT. Its protein product is CASSLDRRYTEAFF.

V usage is TRBV19 and J usage is TRBJ1-2, with TRBD1 identical over 9 bases. V lost 8 bases and J lost 4; bases outside the gene matches: 8. The germline V gene has CDR1 LNHDA and CDR2 SQIVND (reference sequence). The CDR3 is 14 amino acids. CDR3 DNA: TGTGCCAGTTCGGGACAGGGAGCTCTCTATGGCTACACCTTC. Translated, it gives CASSGQGALYGYTF.

This clone turned up a few times. CDR3 sequence: CASSVEGGLYEQYF. DNA for the CDR3: TGTGCCAGCAGCGTAGAGGGGGGGCTCTACGAGCAGTACTTC. V and J are TRBV9 and TRBJ2-7; possible D gene TRBD2, 7 bases. The CDR3 is 14 amino acids. The V and J ends lost 0 bases and 3 bases respectively, with 10 bases between them. The V gene's germline CDR1 is SGDLS and CDR2 YYNGEE.

In this sample, this clone turned up once. V is TRBV7-9 and J is TRBJ1-2, with 7 bases aligning to TRBD1. The V segment lost 4 bases and the J segment 8 bases; nucleotides outside the gene matches: 10. CDR3 length: 14 residues. Germline V gene sequence: CDR1 SEHNR, CDR2 FQNEAQ (reference sequence). CDR3 in DNA: TGTGCCAGCAGCTCATGGGACAGCTATGGAGGCTACACCTTC. Translating it yields CASSSWDSYGGYTF.

The rearrangement links TRBV19 to TRBJ1-4; weak D call: TRBD1 (6 bases). Trimming removed 5 bases at V and 3 bases at J, with 10 bases between. CDR1 and CDR2 (germline): LNHDA, SQIVND (reference sequence). The length of the CDR3 is 14 residues. The CDR3 sequence is CASSPGVANEKLFF. In DNA, the CDR3 is TGTGCCAGTAGTCCAGGGGTGGCTAATGAAAAACTGTTTTTT.

This chain uses TRBV6-4 with TRBJ2-1; 10 bases align to TRBD2. The J segment lost 10 bases and the V segment lost 3 bases, leaving 6 bases of the junction unmatched. The CDR3 covers 14 residues. Germline CDR1 reads MRHNA; CDR2 reads SNTAGT. DNA for the CDR3: TGTGCCAGCAGTGATGGGACTAGCGCCGTCGAGCAGTTCTTC. Its translation is CASSDGTSAVEQFF.

The rearrangement joins TRBV5-6 to TRBJ1-1; 9 nucleotides line up with TRBD1. The length of the CDR3 is 13 residues. Unmatched junction bases numbered 7, after V lost 6 bases and J lost 7 bases. Germline assignment: CDR1 SGHDT and CDR2 YYEEEE. CDR3: CASIDRGLGEAFF. Here the CDR3 DNA reads TGTGCCAGCATCGACAGGGGGTTAGGTGAAGCTTTCTTT.

This chain uses TRBV2 with TRBJ1-2, with TRBD1 as a possible D gene (5 bases). V dropped 6 bases and J dropped 9 bases, with 17 bases sitting between them. Looked up from germline, CDR1 is SNHLY and CDR2 is FYNNEI. The CDR3 loop spans 13 amino acids. This chain's CDR3 is CASRGAIPSSYTF. Written as DNA, the CDR3 is TGTGCCAGCAGAGGGGCGATACCTAGTAGCTACACCTTC.

The CDR3 DNA reads as TGCGCCAGCAGCGCCGTGGCGGGGGGGAACACCGGGGAGCTGTTTTTT. Encoded protein: CASSAVAGGNTGELFF. The chain couples TRBV5-1 to TRBJ2-2; TRBD2 aligns across 8 bases. V gave up 4 bases and J gave up 1 base; unmatched junction bases: 6. This CDR3 region has 16 residues. From germline, CDR1 is SGHRS and CDR2 YFSETQ.

This clone turned up a few times. For the CDR3, the DNA is TGTGGGGGGACTAGCGGGAGCAATGAGCAGTTCTTC. Amino acid sequence: CGGTSGSNEQFF. The chain has TRBV30 and TRBJ2-1; 14 bases line up with TRBD2. This CDR3 region has 12 residues. The germline CDR1 and CDR2 sequences are GTSNPN and SVGIG (reference sequence).

This chain joins TRBV7-2 and TRBJ2-3, with TRBD1 matching 9 bases. V gave up 2 bases and J gave up 5 bases; unmatched junction bases: 2. Germline V lookup: CDR1 SGHTA, CDR2 FQGNSA. The CDR3 runs to 14 residues. DNA for the CDR3: TGTGCCAGCAGCTTACGGGACAGGGAAGATACGCAGTATTTT. Residues: CASSLRDREDTQYF.

The rearrangement links TRBV18 to TRBJ2-7, with D perhaps matching TRBD1 (5 bases). The CDR3 runs 13 residues. The V end was cut by 3 bases, the J end by 6 bases, with 12 bases between. Germline V gene sequence: CDR1 KGHSH, CDR2 LQKENI. The CDR3 coding sequence is TGTGCCAGCTCACCCGCAGGGAAAACCGAGCAGTACTTC. Translated: CASSPAGKTEQYF.

V usage is TRBV28 and J usage is TRBJ1-3; 8 nucleotides align to TRBD1. This CDR3 is 14 amino acids long. Germline-derived CDR1 and CDR2 are MDHEN and SYDVKM. J gave up 7 bases and V 6 bases, and 8 bases lay outside the gene matches. CDR3 residues: CASSQTGEVNTIYF. CDR3 DNA sequence: TGTGCCAGCAGCCAGACAGGGGAGGTTAACACCATATATTTT.

The chain links TRBV5-1 to TRBJ1-2, with D hard to call. CDR3 length: 16 amino acids. Trimming removed 4 bases from V and 0 bases from J, with 16 bases in between. The germline CDR1 and CDR2 sequences are SGHRS and YFSETQ. CDR3 coding DNA: TGCGCCAGCAGCATAGCGGTCGGTGGGGCTAACTATGGCTACACCTTC. It translates to CASSIAVGGANYGYTF. The full variable domain, with the rest looked up from reference TRBV5-1 and TRBJ1-2, is KAGVTQTPRYLIKTRGQQVTLSCSPISGHRSVSWYQQTPGQGLQFLFEYFSETQRNKGNFPGRFSGRQFSNSRSEMNVSTLELGDSALYLCASSIAVGGANYGYTFGSGTRLTVV.